Listed below are T cell receptor beta chains from one sample, sequenced in a study of neurological immune-mediated disorders. TCRdb independently ran MiXCR on the 5' RACE reads; one entry per CDR3 protein. The repertoire includes 54,000 or so distinct CDR3 sequences, 3.8% of them detected once, and 5% to 7% sits in the top ten. The sequencing input was PBMCs. These receptors were obtained from a man in his 60s with multiple sclerosis. The CDR3 runs from the conserved cysteine through the conserved F or W. Each record gives: clone size, D gene, V gene, J gene, CDR3 protein, CDR3 DNA. A D gene is named only where the DNA matches it firmly. Only part of the rows carry a size: once, few, many, or a class if the clone is expanded.

many	NA	TRBV5-6	TRBJ2-3	CASSLVGEGTDTQYF	TGTGCCAGCAGCTTGGTGGGTGAGGGCACAGATACGCAGTATTTT
NA	TRBD1	TRBV6-5	TRBJ2-7	CASRDRVGGQYF	TGTGCCAGCAGGGACAGGGTTGGGGGGCAGTACTTC
many	NA	TRBV20-1	TRBJ2-1	CSAKSTGYNEQFF	TGCAGTGCTAAGTCGACAGGCTACAATGAGCAGTTCTTC
many	TRBD2	TRBV7-2	TRBJ2-1	CASSLQAGNEQFF	TGTGCCAGCAGCTTACAAGCGGGGAATGAGCAGTTCTTC
few	TRBD1	TRBV18	TRBJ1-3	CASSPIQGASNTIYF	TGTGCCAGCTCACCAATACAGGGGGCTTCAAACACCATATATTTT
many	NA	TRBV5-1	TRBJ2-1	CASSLPRQVDDEQFF	TGCGCCAGCAGCTTGCCCCGACAGGTGGATGATGAGCAGTTCTTC
many	NA	TRBV29-1	TRBJ1-1	CSVVPGNTEAFF	TGCAGCGTTGTGCCCGGGAACACTGAAGCTTTCTTT
NA	NA	TRBV3-1	TRBJ2-1	CASSQDIAYNEQFF	TGTGCCAGCAGCCAAGATATTGCCTACAATGAGCAGTTCTTC
many	NA	TRBV12-3/TRBV12-4	TRBJ2-5	CASSLVEVKTQYF	TGTGCCAGCAGTTTAGTGGAAGTAAAGACCCAGTACTTC
many	TRBD2	TRBV2	TRBJ2-7	CASSRLAGSEQYF	TGTGCCAGCAGCCGACTAGCGGGAAGCGAGCAGTACTTC
many	NA	TRBV5-1	TRBJ2-3	CASSGAVGTDTQYF	TGCGCCAGCAGTGGAGCAGTAGGGACAGATACGCAGTATTTT
many	TRBD2	TRBV5-1	TRBJ2-1	CASSAGLAGAVF	TGCGCCAGCAGCGCGGGACTAGCGGGGGCCGTCTTC
NA	TRBD1	TRBV13	TRBJ2-1	CASSLLDRVTEQFF	TGTGCCAGCAGCTTACTCGACAGGGTGACTGAGCAGTTCTTC